This T cell receptor (beta chain) is drawn from a study of blood T cells in healthy people across ages. Study conclusions and caveats: Unsorted PBMCs prevented conclusive naive versus antigen-experienced comparison.

The trim removed 2 bases at V and 6 bases at J, leaving 11 bases unmatched. Germline loops: CDR1 SGHRS, CDR2 YFSETQ. The CDR3 consists of 16 residues. Primers used in a second PCR of about 6 to 11 cycles were a sample-barcoded 5' primer and a J-beta primer mix. TCRdb analysed the 5' RACE reads with MiXCR anew, one entry per CDR3 protein. This table has around 670,000 distinct CDR3 sequences, under 30% appearing once. This clonotype was found many times. The target antigen is unknown. This chain joins TRBV5-1 and TRBJ2-1; 7 bases map to TRBD2. This clonotype was sampled from a woman of 80 years or more in good health. Sequenced: blood. CDR3 protein: CASSLQLTGGPNEQFF. The DNA for the CDR3 is TGCGCCAGCAGCTTACAATTAACGGGGGGACCCAATGAGCAGTTCTTC.